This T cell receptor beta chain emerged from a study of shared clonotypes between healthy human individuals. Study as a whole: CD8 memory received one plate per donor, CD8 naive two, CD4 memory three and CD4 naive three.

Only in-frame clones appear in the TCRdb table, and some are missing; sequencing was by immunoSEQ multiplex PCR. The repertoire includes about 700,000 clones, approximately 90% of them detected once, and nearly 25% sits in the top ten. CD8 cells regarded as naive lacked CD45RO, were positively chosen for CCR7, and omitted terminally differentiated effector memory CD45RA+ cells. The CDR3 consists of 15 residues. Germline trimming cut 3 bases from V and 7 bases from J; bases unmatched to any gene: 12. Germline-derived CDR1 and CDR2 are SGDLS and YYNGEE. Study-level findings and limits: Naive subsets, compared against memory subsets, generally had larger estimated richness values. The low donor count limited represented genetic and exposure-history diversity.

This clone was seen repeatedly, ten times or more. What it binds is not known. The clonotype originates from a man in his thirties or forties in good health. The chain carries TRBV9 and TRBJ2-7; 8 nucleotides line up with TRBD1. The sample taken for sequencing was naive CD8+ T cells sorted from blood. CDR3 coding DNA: TGTGCCAGCAGCGCCACCGGGACAGGTGGGAGTGAGCAGTACTTC. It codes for CASSATGTGGSEQYF. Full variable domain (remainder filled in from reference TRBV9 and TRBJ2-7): DSGVTQTPKHLITATGQRVTLRCSPRSGDLSVYWYQQSLDQGLQFLIQYYNGEERAKGNILERFSAQQFPDLHSELNLSSLELGDSALYFCASSATGTGGSEQYFGPGTRLTVT.